Following are 23 T cell receptor beta chains from one sample sequenced in a study of T cell repertoires in cytomegalovirus infection. TCRdb reprocessed the reads with MiXCR, giving one entry per CDR3 protein. The sample consists of some 940,000 distinct CDR3 sequences, approximately 32% of them appearing once. These receptors lack a known antigen. The sample in question was cultured CD8+ T cells from PBMCs, obtained from culture after CMV antigen stimulation. The receptors shown here come from a human donor in good health (CMV status not recorded). Some clones in this sample may be carry-over from other donors' samples.

This chain joins TRBV5-4 and TRBJ2-5; D might be TRBD2 (6 bases). V lost 1 base, J lost 5 bases, and 15 bases lay in between. The germline gives CDR1 SGHNT, CDR2 YYREEE (reference sequence). The CDR3 runs 15 residues. CDR3 residues: CASSLRRETQETQYF. The CDR3 DNA reads TGTGCCAGCAGCTTGAGGAGGGAGACACAGGAGACCCAGTACTTC.

The chain combines TRBV19 with TRBJ2-1; TRBD1 matches 8 bases. The junction had 16 bases not matched to a gene; V was cut back by 6 bases and J by 0 bases. This CDR3 spans 19 amino acids. Per germline, CDR1 LNHDA and CDR2 SQIVND (reference sequence). CDR3 coding DNA: TGTGCCAGTAGGGGCGCCGGGACAGGCTCTCCTAGCTCCTACAATGAGCAGTTCTTC. Translating it yields CASRGAGTGSPSSYNEQFF.

This chain joins TRBV13 and TRBJ1-2; tentative D call: TRBD1 (5 bases). Trimming took 3 bases from V and 13 from J, leaving 9 bases between them. The CDR3 extends over 10 amino acids. Per the germline V gene, CDR1 is PRHDT and CDR2 is FYEKMQ (reference sequence). CDR3 region: CASSLGTTTF. In nucleotides, the CDR3 is TGTGCCAGCAGCTTGGGGACTACCACCTTC.

The V gene is TRBV7-8, the J gene TRBJ2-7; the match to TRBD1 covers 9 bases. The V and J ends lost 1 base and 7 bases, in that order; junction bases with no gene match: 8. The germline CDR1 and CDR2 sequences are SGHVS and FQNEAQ. The CDR3 is made up of 15 amino acids. The CDR3 region has the DNA TGTGCCAGCAGCTTAGTAGCCGGGACAGGGTTTGAGCAGTACGTC. Its protein is CASSLVAGTGFEQYV.

V and J are TRBV7-9 and TRBJ1-6; TRBD1 matches at 9 bases. From germline, CDR1 is SEHNR and CDR2 FQNEAQ (reference sequence). V shed 6 bases, J shed 6 bases, and the junction held 3 bases outside the gene matches. The CDR3 length is 14 residues. The CDR3, as DNA: TGTGCCAGCAGGCTGACAGGGGGTAATTCACCCCTCCACTTT. Translated: CASRLTGGNSPLHF.

This rearrangement joins TRBV29-1 to TRBJ2-7; 9 bases fit TRBD1. Germline values: CDR1 SQVTM, CDR2 ANQGSEA. This CDR3 is 13 amino acids long. V lost 4 bases, J lost 7 bases, and 8 bases stayed unmatched. For the CDR3, the DNA is TGCAGCGTTGTTCCGGGACAGGGTTTTGAGCAGTACTTC. As protein: CSVVPGQGFEQYF.

Turning to this clonotype: A single base separates this from a much larger clone, so it may be a read error. J is TRBJ2-3 and V is TRBV7-2; possible D gene TRBD1, 6 bases. CDR3 length: 13 amino acids. CDR1 and CDR2 from the germline V gene are SGHTA and FQGNSA. The CDR3 here is CANSSTGYETQYF. For the CDR3, the DNA is TGTGCCAACAGCTCCACAGGGTATGAGACGCAGTATTTT.

This clonotype was seen a few times. The genes are TRBV29-1 and TRBJ2-1, with a weak D call TRBD1 (6 bases). V lost 2 bases to trimming and J lost 6 bases, with 14 bases between them. Germline V gene sequence: CDR1 SQVTM, CDR2 ANQGSEA. The CDR3 consists of 14 residues. CDR3 nucleotide sequence: TGCAGCGTTGAAAGGCCAGGGGAAGGCAATGAGCAGTTCTTC. It specifies CSVERPGEGNEQFF.

This sequence joins TRBV27 and TRBJ2-7; unclear D gene. The germline V gene has CDR1 MNHEY and CDR2 SMNVEV (reference sequence). The length of the CDR3 is 13 residues. V gave up 3 bases and J gave up 2 bases, with 8 bases separating them. CDR3 nucleotides: TGTGCCAGCAGTTTCGCCGATCCCTACGAGCAGTACTTC. This encodes CASSFADPYEQYF.

This clonotype was seen ten or more times. This sequence joins TRBV7-9 and TRBJ2-1, with TRBD1 matching over 8 bases. The CDR3 length is 19 residues. The junction had 16 bases not matched to a gene; V was cut back by 2 bases and J by 4 bases. CDR1 is SEHNR and CDR2 is FQNEAQ in the germline V gene (reference sequence). The CDR3 sequence is CASSLTYGDNRDRYNEQFF. The DNA of the CDR3 is TGTGCCAGCAGCTTAACCTACGGGGACAACCGGGACAGGTACAATGAGCAGTTCTTC.

This clonotype was observed a handful of times. The chain carries TRBV27 and TRBJ2-7; 8 nucleotides agree with TRBD2. CDR3 length equals 13 residues. V lost 8 bases to trimming and J lost 5 bases; unmatched junction nucleotides: 8. CDR1 is MNHEY and CDR2 is SMNVEV in the germline V gene (reference sequence). CDR3 amino acids: CASSHGTRHEQYV. The CDR3 region has the DNA TGTGCCAGCTCCCATGGGACTAGACACGAGCAGTACGTC.

The chain combines TRBV20-1 with TRBJ1-3, with 8 bases aligning to TRBD1. V shed 2 bases and J 0 bases; nucleotides not matched to a gene: 9. From germline, CDR1 is DFQATT and CDR2 SNEGSKA (reference sequence). The CDR3 is 17 residues long. CDR3 amino acids: CSARSAGGDYSGNTIYF. CDR3 in DNA: TGCAGTGCTAGATCGGCAGGGGGCGATTACTCTGGAAACACCATATATTTT.

The table lists this clonotype with many counts. J is TRBJ2-7 and V is TRBV7-8, with D possibly TRBD1 on 6 matching bases. Trimming pared 4 bases from V and 0 bases from J, leaving 13 bases between. This CDR3 is 15 amino acids long. Germline loops: CDR1 SGHVS, CDR2 FQNEAQ. CDR3 DNA sequence: TGTGCCAGCAGCTACGGGACACAATCCTCCTACGAGCAGTACTTC. Its translation is CASSYGTQSSYEQYF.

This clonotype was picked up a small number of times. J is TRBJ1-5 and V is TRBV7-9; D may be TRBD1 (6 bases). V was cut by 6 bases and J by 6 bases, with 12 bases left in between. This CDR3 is built from 13 residues. CDR1 is SEHNR and CDR2 is FQNEAQ in the germline V gene (reference sequence). The CDR3 nucleotides are TGTGCCAGCAGTATAGGGGGAGGTCAGCCCCAGCATTTT. Protein sequence: CASSIGGGQPQHF.

The gene calls are TRBV25-1 and TRBJ2-1; TRBD2 agrees at 7 bases. Germline CDR1 is MGHDK and CDR2 is SYGVNS. V was pared by 1 base and J by 2 bases, with 2 bases of the junction left unmatched. The CDR3 sequence is 15 residues long. CDR3 residues: CASSEFGGAYNEQFF. DNA for the CDR3: TGTGCCAGCAGTGAATTTGGGGGGGCCTACAATGAGCAGTTCTTC.

The rearrangement links TRBV7-9 to TRBJ1-1, with TRBD1 as a possible D gene (5 bases). This CDR3 is built from 14 residues. The V end was cut by 6 bases, the J end by 3 bases, with 14 bases between. Germline V gene data show CDR1 as SEHNR and CDR2 as FQNEAQ (reference sequence). CDR3 protein: CASSGAMTHTEAFF. DNA for the CDR3: TGTGCCAGCAGTGGGGCTATGACCCACACTGAAGCTTTCTTT.

This clonotype was observed at least ten times. The genes are TRBV7-9 and TRBJ1-1, with TRBD1 as a possible D gene (6 bases). This CDR3 comprises 15 residues. Trimming cost V 1 base and J 6 bases, with 15 bases left between them. Germline V gene lookup returns CDR1 SEHNR and CDR2 FQNEAQ (reference sequence). CDR3 in amino acids: CASSLVGGTGPEAFF. The DNA for the CDR3 is TGTGCCAGCAGCTTAGTTGGAGGAACAGGGCCTGAAGCTTTCTTT.

This clonotype was found a few times. This chain connects TRBV6-1 to TRBJ1-5; unclear D gene. CDR1 MNHNS and CDR2 SASEGT come from the germline V gene. Deletions cut 8 bases from V and 2 bases from J, with 13 bases between. CDR3 length: 14 amino acids. CDR3 in DNA: TGTGCCAGCTATATAGGGCAGGGCAATCAGCCCCAGCATTTT. Protein sequence: CASYIGQGNQPQHF.

The rearrangement joins TRBV19 to TRBJ2-1, with D unresolved. Deletions cut 0 bases from V and 0 bases from J, with 15 bases between. The CDR3 sequence is 18 residues long. CDR1 LNHDA and CDR2 SQIVND come from the germline V gene (reference sequence). CDR3 sequence: CASSIDLSGTSSYNEQFF. CDR3 in DNA: TGTGCCAGTAGTATAGATCTATCCGGAACATCCTCCTACAATGAGCAGTTCTTC. The full variable domain, rest sourced from reference TRBV19 and TRBJ2-1, is DGGITQSPKYLFRKEGQNVTLSCEQNLNHDAMYWYRQDPGQGLRLIYYSQIVNDFQKGDIAEGYSVSREKKESFPLTVTSAQKNPTAFYLCASSIDLSGTSSYNEQFFGPGTRLTVL.

Comment on this clonotype: A junction boundary mismatches the germline segment, possibly from a read error. The chain joins TRBV12-3 or TRBV12-4 to TRBJ2-3; a weak D match, TRBD2 (5 bases). The CDR3 sequence is 20 residues long. CDR3 nucleotides: TGTGTCAGCGGCCTGCGACTAACTTCAACCCCAATCCGCCACACAGATACGCAGTATTTT. Amino acid sequence: CVSGLRLTSTPIRHTDTQYF.

This clonotype has a handful of counts. CDR3 sequence reads: CAISGGGALTDTQYF. The CDR3 DNA reads TGTGCCATCAGTGGAGGCGGGGCCCTCACAGATACGCAGTATTTT. The J gene is TRBJ2-3, the V gene TRBV10-3; possibly TRBD2 for D (6 bases). Germline assignment: CDR1 ENHRY and CDR2 SYGVKD. This CDR3 is built from 15 residues. The V gene lost 4 bases and the J gene lost 2 bases, with 13 bases spanning the gap.

This clonotype has a handful of counts. The chain uses TRBV7-9 and TRBJ2-7; 8 bases match TRBD1. The CDR3 loop spans 14 amino acids. Per the germline V gene, CDR1 is SEHNR and CDR2 is FQNEAQ (reference sequence). Trimming cost V 1 base and J 5 bases; bases outside gene matches: 4. The CDR3 is CASSLGQGRDEQYF. The CDR3 region has the DNA TGTGCCAGCAGCTTAGGACAGGGGCGGGACGAGCAGTACTTC.

As for this clonotype: This may arise from a read error, as a much more abundant clone is one base away. The chain has TRBV11-3 and TRBJ2-1, with 8 bases fitting TRBD2. The CDR3 spans 15 residues. Unmatched junction bases numbered 3, after V lost 5 bases and J lost 0 bases. Germline CDR1 SGHNT, CDR2 YENEEA. CDR3 sequence: CASSTTSGSYNEQFF. CDR3 DNA: TGTGCCAGCAGCACCACTAGCGGCTCCTACAATGAGCAGTTCTTC.